This T cell receptor (beta chain) stems from a study of graft-versus-host responses after intestinal transplantation. About the study: Once they had received anti-thymocyte globulin induction, all recipients took tacrolimus and steroids for around three years.

This table comes from immunoSEQ multiplex PCR, and its TCRdb copy is limited to in-frame clones, with some not included. The sample yields some 41,000 clones, roughly nine tenths seen once. Notes on the study in general: Recipient-marrow GvH clones were detected, some having first appeared in ileum or blood. Where graft-donor T cell macrochimerism was present, patients had high graft-versus-host to host-versus-graft clonal ratios in allografts. With peak circulating GvH clone levels came an association with early post-transplant HvG declines.

About this clone: Its antigen is as yet unknown.

Per the germline V gene, CDR1 is SGHTA and CDR2 is FQGNSA. V was trimmed by 5 bases and J by 5 bases, leaving 12 bases between them. The CDR3 covers 14 residues. The starting material was PBMCs, obtained around 330 days after intestinal transplant. The rearrangement joins TRBV7-2 to TRBJ1-4, with a tentative D call TRBD1 (5 bases). This clonotype was obtained from a human patient who received an intestinal transplant, so some T cells may come from the graft donor. The CDR3 DNA reads as TGTGCCAGCAGCCTTACAGGAGTCAATGAAAAACTGTTTTTT. It is translated as CASSLTGVNEKLFF.